This T cell receptor (beta chain) is drawn from a study of Ad26.COV2.S vaccination and SARS-CoV-2 variants. About the study: This donor came from the COV1001 trial of Ad26.COV2.S. Whole-study results and caveats: Substantial breadth in spike-specific CD8+ and CD4+ T cell responses was reportedly seen after vaccination. Vaccinated individuals (as opposed to placebo recipients) had higher spike-specific TCR breadth.

Treatment specified: roughly 18 received Ad26.COV2.S at low or high dose, single or two shots; 5 received placebo; per-sample allocation not given. On day 63 after the first injection, vaccine and placebo recipients gave samples. Donor was an adult aged 18-55 years in Boston. Germline CDR1 and CDR2: SGHAT and FQNNGV. V lost 4 bases to trimming and J lost 1 base; unmatched junction nucleotides: 9. CDR3 size: 16 residues. Points on this clone: Antigen unknown.

Libraries were prepared by immunoSEQ multiplex PCR; TCRdb keeps only in-frame clonotypes and omits some of them. The sample consists of over 400,000 clones, around 92% of them appearing once. This TCR was recovered from a person between 18 and 60 years old who received the Ad26.COV2.S COVID-19 vaccine or a placebo. This specimen was peripheral blood, taken in a trial of Ad26.COV2.S vaccine versus placebo. The J gene is TRBJ1-1, the V gene TRBV11-2; the match to TRBD1 covers 7 bases. CDR3 residues: CASSSTTGVRNTEAFF. The CDR3 bases are TGTGCCAGCAGCTCAACTACAGGGGTTCGGAACACTGAAGCTTTCTTT.